This TCR beta chain originates from a study of T-cell memory formation after mild COVID-19. The overall study: Largely donor-specific TCR clusters were found.

5'RACE, which relied on constant-segment primers, yielded TCR alpha and TCR beta cDNA libraries carrying sample barcodes and UMIs. TCRdb analysed the 5' RACE reads with MiXCR anew, one entry per CDR3 protein. The table has almost 550,000 distinct CDR3 sequences, roughly 22% seen once. With regard to this clonotype: Its antigen is still unknown.

Broader study findings: For contracting clones, CD4+ ones sat mainly in CM and EM, CD8+ in EMRA. Contracting clones from day 15 to 85 had balanced CD4/CD8; later expanders favoured CD4+.

This CDR3 has 15 amino acids. V was pared by 6 bases and J by 0 bases, with 9 bases between. The germline gives CDR1 MNHEY, CDR2 SMNVEV (reference sequence). This chain joins TRBV27 and TRBJ2-6; a weak D match, TRBD1 (6 bases). Specimen: PBMCs or a T cell subset sorted from them (not recorded which). The receptor comes from an adult woman who had mild COVID-19 (a few samples of this study predate the infection). Cell type and time point are not known. CDR3 residues: CASSTGLSGANVLTF. Here the CDR3 DNA reads TGTGCCAGCAGCACAGGGCTCTCTGGGGCCAACGTCCTGACTTTC.